What follows is one T cell receptor beta chain and its context. Its cognate antigen is unknown. Sample treatment: oral pan-JAK inhibitor, 5-10 mg twice daily. The germline V and J ends were trimmed by 6 bases and 3 bases, with 15 bases remaining between them. Germline CDR1 and CDR2: SNHLY and FYNNEI. The CDR3 consists of 14 residues. The data originate from a study of CD8+ T cells in alopecia areata. The study, taken as a whole, reports: Sequencing of scalp tissue also captures the resident alphabeta T cells of normal skin.

It was cDNA, reverse transcribed from extracted RNA, that served as the sequencing template. Using immunoSEQ multiplex PCR, the repertoire was profiled, and TCRdb retains in-frame clones only, with some absent. Counted here are about 210,000 clones, 43% occurring once; the ten biggest clones make up 2.6%. This clonotype was sampled from a human donor with alopecia areata. Sequenced here: CD4+ T cells sorted from blood, sampled at roughly week 36, from a patient treated with tofacitinib. The V call is TRBV2, the J call TRBJ2-7; weak D call: TRBD2 (5 bases). The DNA of the CDR3 is TGTGCCAGCAGCGGAGGACCGGTGATCTACGAGCAGTACTTC. Its protein is CASSGGPVIYEQYF.